Below, 10 T cell receptor beta chains from the same sample are listed, as sequenced in a study of immune cell composition in non-small cell lung cancer. Only in-frame clones appear in the TCRdb table, and some are missing; sequencing was by immunoSEQ multiplex PCR. The table lists thousands of clones, roughly two thirds of them singletons. Normal lung sampling was at least 3 cm from the tumour, as distant as possible. These data are also associated with another study on CD4 T cells in lung cancer.

Sequencing input: non-adjacent lung tissue. All receptors come from a human donor with non-small cell lung cancer.

V gene TRBV28 combines with J gene TRBJ2-7; perhaps TRBD2 as D (6 bases). V was trimmed by 6 bases and J by 2 bases, leaving 11 bases between them. Looked up from germline, CDR1 is MDHEN and CDR2 is SYDVKM. This CDR3 is 13 amino acids long. As DNA, the CDR3 is TGTGCCAGCAGGCGACTAGGAGCCTACGAGCAGTACTTC. As protein: CASRRLGAYEQYF. Together with reference TRBV28 and TRBJ2-7, the CDR3 gives the full variable domain: DVKVTQSSRYLVKRTGEKVFLECVQDMDHENMFWYRQDPGLGLRLIYFSYDVKMKEKGDIPEGYSVSREKKERFSLILESASTNQTSMYLCASRRLGAYEQYFGPGTRLTVT.

This clone was counted only a few times. This sequence joins TRBV29-1 and TRBJ1-2; D unresolved. V was trimmed by 2 bases and J by 4 bases, leaving 11 bases between them. Germline V lookup: CDR1 SQVTM, CDR2 ANQGSEA. The CDR3 runs to 13 residues. CDR3: CSVESQAGYGYTF. The CDR3 bases are TGCAGCGTTGAAAGTCAGGCCGGCTATGGCTACACCTTC. Combining the CDR3 with reference TRBV29-1 and TRBJ1-2 gives the whole variable domain SAVISQKPSRDICQRGTSLTIQCQVDSQVTMMFWYRQQPGQSLTLIATANQGSEATYESGFVIDKFPISRPNLTFSTLTVSNMSPEDSSIYLCSVESQAGYGYTFGSGTRLTVV.

This sequence joins TRBV30 and TRBJ1-1, with no clear D. Germline values: CDR1 GTSNPN, CDR2 SVGIG (reference sequence). The ends were cut back, 4 bases at V and 5 bases at J, with 20 bases in the middle. The length of the CDR3 is 15 residues. The chain's CDR3 is CAWTGRVRANTEAFF. The DNA for the CDR3 is TGTGCCTGGACCGGGAGGGTAAGGGCGAATACTGAAGCTTTCTTT.

The chain is built from TRBV12-5 and TRBJ2-3; TRBD1 matches at 7 bases. Germline CDR1 and CDR2: LGHNT and FRNRAP. There are 16 residues in the CDR3. The trim removed 5 bases at V and 4 bases at J, leaving 12 bases unmatched. The CDR3 DNA sequence: TGTGCTAGTGGTCGAACAGGGGAAGTCTCCTCAGATACGCAGTATTTT. Amino acid sequence: CASGRTGEVSSDTQYF. Variable domain in full (rest from reference TRBV12-5 and TRBJ2-3): DARVTQTPRHKVTEMGQEVTMRCQPILGHNTVFWYRQTMMQGLELLAYFRNRAPLDDSGMPKDRFSAEMPDATLATLKIQPSEPRDSAVYFCASGRTGEVSSDTQYFGPGTRLTVL.

CDR3 sequence: CASSLGGSNQPQHF. In nucleotides, the CDR3 is TGTGCCAGCAGTTTAGGAGGGAGCAATCAGCCCCAGCATTTT. The chain joins TRBV28 to TRBJ1-5; no clear D. Germline assignment: CDR1 MDHEN and CDR2 SYDVKM. Trimming cost V 2 bases and J 1 base, with 6 bases left between them. CDR3 length equals 14 residues.

The V and J genes are TRBV14 and TRBJ1-1; TRBD1 agrees at 8 bases. This CDR3 has 13 residues. Losses at the gene ends were 2 bases for V and 10 bases for J; bases not matched to a gene: 6. CDR1 and CDR2 (germline): SGHDN, FVKESK. CDR3 protein: CASSQIGTGGAFF. The CDR3 DNA sequence: TGTGCCAGCAGCCAAATAGGGACAGGTGGAGCTTTCTTT.

The chain carries TRBV4-1 and TRBJ2-1, with D perhaps TRBD2 (7 bases). Germline-derived CDR1 and CDR2 are MGHRA and YSYEKL. There are 15 residues in the CDR3. The V and J ends lost 0 bases and 7 bases respectively, with 13 bases between them. The DNA of the CDR3 is TGCGCCAGCAGCCAAGATGGTAGGGGGGGTAATGAGCAGTTCTTC. This codes for CASSQDGRGGNEQFF.

This clone showed up just a few times. This chain joins TRBV7-6 and TRBJ2-5; 9 bases map to TRBD2. Trimming took 6 bases from V and 5 from J; bases not matched to a gene: 16. The germline CDR1 and CDR2 sequences are SGHVS and FNYEAQ. CDR3 length: 17 residues. This CDR3 is CASSQGVLAGREETQYF. For the CDR3, the DNA is TGTGCCAGCAGTCAGGGGGTCCTAGCGGGAAGGGAGGAGACCCAGTACTTC. The full variable domain, with the rest looked up from reference TRBV7-6 and TRBJ2-5, is GAGVSQSPRYKVTKRGQDVALRCDPISGHVSLYWYRQALGQGPEFLTYFNYEAQQDKSGLPNDRFSAERPEGSISTLTIQRTEQRDSAMYRCASSQGVLAGREETQYFGPGTRLLVL.

The J gene is TRBJ2-2, the V gene TRBV19, with D perhaps TRBD1 (6 bases). The CDR3 length is 17 residues. Trimming stripped 6 bases from V and 4 bases from J, with 21 bases between. CDR1 LNHDA and CDR2 SQIVND come from the germline V gene (reference sequence). The CDR3 is CASRSAVGADSTGELFF. The CDR3 coding sequence is TGTGCCAGTAGGAGCGCCGTGGGGGCAGATAGCACCGGGGAGCTGTTTTTT.

The chain uses TRBV10-2 and TRBJ1-5, with a tentative D call TRBD1 (5 bases). The ends were cut back, 5 bases at V and 0 bases at J, with 8 bases in the middle. The CDR3 sequence is 14 residues long. Germline V gives CDR1 WSHSY, CDR2 SAAADI. CDR3 region: CASSLDTSNQPQHF. CDR3 nucleotides: TGCGCCAGCAGTTTGGACACTAGCAATCAGCCCCAGCATTTT.